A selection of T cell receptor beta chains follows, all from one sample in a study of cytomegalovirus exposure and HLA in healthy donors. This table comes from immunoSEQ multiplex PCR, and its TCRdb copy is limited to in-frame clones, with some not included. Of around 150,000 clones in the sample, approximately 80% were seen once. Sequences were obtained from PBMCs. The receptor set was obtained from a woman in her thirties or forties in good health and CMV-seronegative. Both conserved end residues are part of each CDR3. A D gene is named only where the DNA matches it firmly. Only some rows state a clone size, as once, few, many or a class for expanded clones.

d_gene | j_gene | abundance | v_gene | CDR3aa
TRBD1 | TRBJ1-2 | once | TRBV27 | CASSLYGADRGPTNYGYTF
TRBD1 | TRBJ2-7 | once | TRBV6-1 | CASSVSPGQGYEQYF
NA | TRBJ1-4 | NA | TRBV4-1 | CASSHTREKLFF
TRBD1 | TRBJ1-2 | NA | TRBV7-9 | CASSSDRVRHGYTF
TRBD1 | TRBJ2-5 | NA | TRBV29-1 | CSVEGDSQETQYF
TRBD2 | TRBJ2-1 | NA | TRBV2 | CASSETFARELGNEQFF
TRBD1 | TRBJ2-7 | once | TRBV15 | CATSSRQGSYEQYF
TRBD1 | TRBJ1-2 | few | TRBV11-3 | CASSLFSGQGPTDYGYTF
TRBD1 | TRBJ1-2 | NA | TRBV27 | CASSPDRVFGYTF
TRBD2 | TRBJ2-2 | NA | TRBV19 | CASRSRGGRELFF
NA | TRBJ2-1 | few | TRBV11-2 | CASSLAPRGRVAYNEQFF
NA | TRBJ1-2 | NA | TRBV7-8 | CASSAYPQGNMNGYTF
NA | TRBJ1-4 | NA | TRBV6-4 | CASSLVWTDSATNEKLFF
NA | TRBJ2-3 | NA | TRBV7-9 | CASSFPSSTDTQYF
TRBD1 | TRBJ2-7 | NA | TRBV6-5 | CASSRQGIGTYEQYF
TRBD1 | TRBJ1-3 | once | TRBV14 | CASSQEGDRSKRSGNTIYF
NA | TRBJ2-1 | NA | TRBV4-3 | CASSQDPDSYNEQFF
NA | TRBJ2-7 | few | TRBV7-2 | CASSLSYEQYF
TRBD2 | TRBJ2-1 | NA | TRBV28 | CASRRPGGSYNEQFF
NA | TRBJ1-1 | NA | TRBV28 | CASSLERENTEAFF
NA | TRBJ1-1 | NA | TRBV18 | CASSQGEGTEAFF
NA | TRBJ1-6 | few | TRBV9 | CASSVGTENSPLHF
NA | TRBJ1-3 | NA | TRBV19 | CASRQLSGNTIYF
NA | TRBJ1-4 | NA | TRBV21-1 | CASSKAREPEKLFF
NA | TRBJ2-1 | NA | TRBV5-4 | CASSLDQGGNEQFF
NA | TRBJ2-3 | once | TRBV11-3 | CASSGSSGFESTDTQYF
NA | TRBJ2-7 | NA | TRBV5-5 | CASSALFRGAPYEQYF
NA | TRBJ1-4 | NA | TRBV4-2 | CASSQQGGAGNGVREKLFF
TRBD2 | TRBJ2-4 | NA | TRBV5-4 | CASSPGASGGKNIQYF
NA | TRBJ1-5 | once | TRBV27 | CASSPRVSQPQHF